The following is a TCR beta chain sequence with its context. The target of this receptor is not known. Base qualities are not recorded, but no much larger clone differs from it by a single base. Taken from cysteine to phenylalanine, the CDR3 has 13 residues. Left in the record is the CDR3 DNA by itself, 39 bases read in frame from the first base. V is reduced by 5 bases and J by 5 bases, leaving a spacing of 10 bases between them. The germline V gene gives CDR1 as MDHEN and CDR2 as SYDVKM. The method behind the library was the immunoSEQ multiplex PCR assay. Primary melanoma tumor tissue underwent high-throughput sequencing of the T-cell receptor beta chain. As for the original processing: Among the repertoire analyses were the distribution of insertions and deletions and the sharing of TCRB CDR3 between samples. The predictive value of the T-cell fraction was ranked against histopathological variables by a gradient-boosted model. Not all clones reach the TCRdb copy of this immuneACCESS table, which keeps in-frame sequences only. Checked studies attribute under half of the gap to unresolved V genes and leave the rest unexplained. Clone size and V and J calls were adopted from that table, with D and trimming inferred from the DNA. This sample lists 650 to 750 clones; 80% were detected once. Together, the top ten hold about 21% of the sample.

These data are taken from a study of primary melanoma T cells and metastatic recurrence (dated by TCRdb to 2020 to 2021). About the study as a whole: The cohort consisted of approximately 210 primary melanomas of stage T2 to T4, each more than 1 mm thick. The study examined whether T-cell fraction and T-cell repertoire clonality in primary melanoma tumors predicted patient outcome. The T-cell fraction measured by TCR beta sequencing was weighed against progression-free survival, the clinical outcome chosen for the comparison. Histopathological grading of tumor-infiltrating lymphocytes served as the comparison point for the T-cell fraction derived from sequencing. The full study reports these points: Progression-free survival was reportedly predicted by the tumor T-cell fraction independently of thickness, ulceration, mitotic rate and age. Regardless of nodal disease, mitotic rate or ulceration status, a T-cell fraction above 20% appeared to be protective. The authors framed an effective T-cell-mediated antitumor response in primary melanoma only as a suggestion, not a demonstrated mechanism. Compared with adding any other histopathological variable to tumor thickness, adding T-cell fraction reportedly produced a bigger improvement in progression-free survival prediction.

Patients had primary melanoma that had been surgically resected and was considered potentially curable but at risk of metastatic recurrence. The source of this sequence is a human donor with melanoma. The receptor chain draws on TRBV28 and TRBJ2-4; TRBD1 is a possible D gene, resting on 6 matching bases. Material for sequencing was melanoma tumor tissue. The DNA reads as follows: TGTGCCAGCAGTCAGGGGCCGCAAAACATTCAGTACTTC. The encoded protein is CASSQGPQNIQYF.